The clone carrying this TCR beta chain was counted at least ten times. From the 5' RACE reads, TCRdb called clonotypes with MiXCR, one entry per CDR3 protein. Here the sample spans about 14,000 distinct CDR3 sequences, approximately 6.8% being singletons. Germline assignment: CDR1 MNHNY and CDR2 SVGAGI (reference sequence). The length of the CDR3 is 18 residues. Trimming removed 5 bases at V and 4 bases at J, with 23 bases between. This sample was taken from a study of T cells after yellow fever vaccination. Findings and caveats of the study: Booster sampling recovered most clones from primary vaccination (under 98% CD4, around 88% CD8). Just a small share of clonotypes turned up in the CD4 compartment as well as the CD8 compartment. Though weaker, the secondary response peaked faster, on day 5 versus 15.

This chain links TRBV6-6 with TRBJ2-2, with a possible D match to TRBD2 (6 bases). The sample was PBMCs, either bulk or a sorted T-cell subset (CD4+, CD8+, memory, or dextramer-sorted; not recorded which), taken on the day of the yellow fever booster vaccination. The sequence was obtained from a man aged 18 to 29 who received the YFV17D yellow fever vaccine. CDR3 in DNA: TGTGCCAGCAGTCTCACCTTGGGGGGAATGACGAGCACCGGGGAGCTGTTTTTT. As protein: CASSLTLGGMTSTGELFF.